The sequence of this T cell receptor beta chain was determined in a study of shared clonotypes between healthy human individuals. Selected positively for CCR7 and CD45RO-negative, naive CD8 cells excluded terminally differentiated effector memory CD45RA+ cells. Findings and limits, study-wide: Non-shared clonotypes were found to have lower generation probabilities than the clonotypes that were shared by all four of the sorted-subset donors. Shared across a few donors were 4% to 6% of the naive CD4 clonotypes.

As to this clone: Its antigen is unidentified.

Samples underwent the assay at deep level. Generated by immunoSEQ multiplex PCR, the TCRdb table keeps only in-frame clones and is missing some. The table shows over 2,000,000 clones, with just under 95% occurring only once. The length of the CDR3 is 15 residues. V lost 2 bases to trimming and J lost 2 bases, with 12 bases between them. Germline V gene data show CDR1 as SGHTA and CDR2 as FQGTGA. The sample was naive CD8+ T cells from PBMCs. The sequence derives from a man younger than 30 in good health. Some clones in this sample may be carry-over from other donors' samples. The chain has TRBV7-3 and TRBJ2-5, with D possibly TRBD1 on 7 matching bases. CDR3 protein: CASSLWPGGQETQYF. The CDR3 DNA is TGTGCCAGCAGCTTATGGCCAGGGGGGCAAGAGACCCAGTACTTC.